This T cell receptor (beta chain) was identified during a study of blood T cell repertoires in COVID-19 (dated by TCRdb to between 2020 and 2021). Study-level background: Samples covering the acute and convalescent phases of COVID-19 were provided by collaborators in the United States, Italy and Spain. The material from the prospective study consisted of cDNA or gDNA derived from T cells, B-cell-depleted T cells, or PBMCs. Deeply sampled blood TCRbeta repertoires from subjects exposed to, actively infected with, or recovered from COVID-19 were included in the dataset. The repertoires were released in a freely available public database intended as a resource for research on the immune response to SARS-CoV-2. The samples were drawn from two sources: the first 160 participants of the ongoing ImmuneRACE study, and 1,200 or so subjects contributed by 6 global collaborators. A de-identified subject ID, COVID-19 status, age in years and sex were almost always included in the sample metadata. Where available, HLA class I and class II types were taken from metadata supplied by the sample provider and were not determined by assay-based typing.

Enrolling through a virtual design, the prospective study's participants ranged in age from about 18 to 89 years and lived across roughly 24 United States geographic areas. Cohort assignment in the prospective study relied on participant-reported clinical history from a screening survey and a study questionnaire. In the prospective study, whole blood, serum and a nasopharyngeal or oropharyngeal swab were collected from each participant by mobile phlebotomists. Additional blood draws and questionnaires over an approximately two-month period could optionally be provided by prospective study participants. Prospective study blood samples were shipped either frozen or at room temperature before DNA extraction. Compared with germline, V lacks 0 bases and J lacks 3 bases; bases without a gene match: 7. The germline V gene (reference sequence) supplies CDR1 GTSNPN and CDR2 SVGIG. Measured from the cysteine to the phenylalanine, the CDR3 is 15 residues long. Here the CDR3 DNA is all that survives: 45 bases in frame from base 1.

TCRbeta CDR3 regions were amplified from genomic DNA by means of the immunoSEQ Assay, a bias-controlled multiplex PCR. The study's processing was this. Nucleated cell counts per sample were estimated from amplification of reference gene primers within the assay. To quantify the absolute abundance of each unique TCRbeta CDR3 rearrangement, sequence reads were collapsed and filtered. Productive Simpson clonality was computed per sample as the square root of Simpson's diversity index over productive rearrangements. TCRdb mirrors the immuneACCESS table, restricted to in-frame sequences. Some clones are absent from its copies; in checked studies, under half trace to an unresolved V gene, and the reason for the others is unknown. V and J calls and clone size are copied from that table; D and trimming were computed from the DNA. This sample gives roughly 360,000 clones in total; more than 75% of them show up just once. The ten largest clones take up more than 0.9% of the sample.

Overall study outcomes, separate from this receptor: How much clinical and demographic metadata was included differed by source and by participant, and the metadata was provided uncurated.

A word on this clone: It has no known antigen specificity. No qualities accompany the bases; no much larger clone lies one base away.

Material for sequencing was PBMCs or T cells enriched from blood (not recorded which). This TCR was recovered from a woman aged 30 to 39 with acute COVID-19. The sequence joins TRBV30 to TRBJ2-7, with 8 junctional bases fitting TRBD1. The sequence in DNA is TGTGCCTGGAGTGTTGGGACAGGTTCCCTCTACGAGCAGTACTTC. Its protein reads: CAWSVGTGSLYEQYF.